The 23 T cell receptor beta chains listed next were all sequenced from one sample in a study of T cells in Graves' hyperthyroidism and ophthalmopathy. Amplified TCR beta CDR3 regions came from RNA transcripts. HTBI primers were used for first-round RT-PCR of the TCR CDR3. Via MiXCR, TCRdb re-called the multiplex PCR reads, giving one row per CDR3 protein. The sample yields around 400,000 distinct CDR3 sequences, approximately 14% seen once. Sequenced: blood. These receptors all stem from a woman younger than 35 with Graves' hyperthyroidism that later progressed to Graves' ophthalmopathy.

The chain recombines TRBV29-1 with TRBJ1-2; 8 bases are shared with TRBD1. J gave up 6 bases and V 8 bases, and 14 bases lay outside the gene matches. Germline values: CDR1 SQVTM, CDR2 ANQGSEA. The CDR3 spans 14 residues. The CDR3 loop reads CSTLQGADLNGYTF. The CDR3 coding sequence is TGCAGCACCCTCCAGGGGGCGGATTTGAATGGCTACACCTTC.

This clonotype appeared many times. The chain links TRBV6-1 to TRBJ1-4, with TRBD1 matching over 7 bases. There are 16 residues in the CDR3. Germline lookup yields CDR1 MNHNS and CDR2 SASEGT. J lost 8 bases, V lost 4 bases, and 13 bases had no gene match. The CDR3 region has the DNA TGTGCCAGCAGTGTTAGACAGGGTCCTCCTATCGAAAAACTGTTTTTT. It yields the protein CASSVRQGPPIEKLFF.

On this clonotype: Since a much larger clone is just one base distant, this may be a read error. CDR3 sequence reads: CAGSRDSGTDTQYF. CDR3 nucleotide sequence: TGTGCCGGCAGTAGGGACTCGGGCACAGATACGCAGTATTTT. The chain uses TRBV2 and TRBJ2-3; possibly TRBD2 for D (6 bases). The germline gives CDR1 SNHLY, CDR2 FYNNEI. The length of the CDR3 is 14 residues.

This clonotype has a handful of counts. V gene TRBV7-9 combines with J gene TRBJ1-2; 10 nucleotides agree with TRBD1. CDR1 is SEHNR and CDR2 is FQNEAQ in the germline V gene (reference sequence). The CDR3 covers 14 residues. Trimming took 3 bases from V and 9 from J; bases not matched to a gene: 7. The CDR3 is CASSLGQGISRYTF. The CDR3 DNA follows: TGTGCCAGCAGCTTGGGACAGGGGATAAGTCGCTACACCTTC.

Turning to this clonotype: An end of the junction does not agree with germline; a read error may underlie this. The V and J genes are TRBV7-9 and TRBJ1-2, with D unclear. CDR1 is SEHNR and CDR2 is FQNEAQ in the germline V gene (reference sequence). The CDR3 is 12 residues long. CDR3 loop: CTSSLKFYGYTF. The DNA for the CDR3 is TGTACCAGCAGCCTCAAGTTCTATGGCTACACCTTC.

V usage is TRBV5-1 and J usage is TRBJ2-3, with 9 bases fitting TRBD1. The CDR3 length is 15 residues. The junction had 6 bases not matched to a gene; V was cut back by 4 bases and J by 3 bases. Germline-derived CDR1 and CDR2 are SGHRS and YFSETQ. The CDR3 sequence is CASSIQGARTDTQYF. The CDR3 nucleotides read TGCGCCAGCAGCATACAGGGGGCGCGGACAGATACGCAGTATTTT.

This clonotype was observed many times. The chain couples TRBV20-1 to TRBJ1-5, with D hard to call. V lost 4 bases, J lost 1 base, and 17 bases lay in between. This CDR3 is built from 16 residues. The germline V gene has CDR1 DFQATT and CDR2 SNEGSKA (reference sequence). The chain's CDR3 is CSATGSGRESNQPQHF. In DNA form, the CDR3 reads TGCAGTGCTACTGGCTCTGGGCGCGAAAGCAATCAGCCCCAGCATTTT.

This clonotype was seen many times. The chain couples TRBV11-2 to TRBJ2-7, with D tentatively TRBD2 (6 bases). CDR3 length equals 14 residues. Trimming pared 6 bases from V and 5 bases from J, leaving 17 bases between. Germline V gives CDR1 SGHAT, CDR2 FQNNGV. The CDR3 here is CASRLGDLADEQYF. For the CDR3, the DNA is TGTGCCAGCAGACTTGGGGACTTGGCTGACGAGCAGTACTTC.

Ten or more counts support this clonotype. The chain is built from TRBV20-1 and TRBJ1-6, with TRBD1 matching 7 bases. Germline values: CDR1 DFQATT, CDR2 SNEGSKA (reference sequence). V trimming: 3 bases; J trimming: 5 bases; junction bases outside the gene matches: 7. This CDR3 is 15 amino acids long. In nucleotides, the CDR3 is TGCAGTGCTAGGAACCGGGACAGAAATAATTCACCCCTCCACTTT. It codes for CSARNRDRNNSPLHF.

V gene TRBV27 combines with J gene TRBJ2-7, with D perhaps TRBD1 (5 bases). The ends were cut back, 8 bases at V and 2 bases at J, with 16 bases in the middle. Germline lookup yields CDR1 MNHEY and CDR2 SMNVEV (reference sequence). The CDR3 covers 14 residues. This CDR3 is CASGRQRGAYEQYF. The CDR3 DNA reads TGTGCCAGCGGACGACAGAGAGGAGCCTACGAGCAGTACTTC.

This clonotype showed up many times. V gene TRBV11-2 combines with J gene TRBJ2-1; unclear D gene. V dropped 5 bases and J dropped 0 bases, with 14 bases sitting between them. Germline V lookup: CDR1 SGHAT, CDR2 FQNNGV. The CDR3 has 16 residues. CDR3 sequence reads: CASSPTRSYSYNEQFF. Written as DNA, the CDR3 is TGTGCCAGCAGCCCCACAAGGAGTTACTCCTACAATGAGCAGTTCTTC.

This clonotype was recorded many times. V is TRBV28 and J is TRBJ2-7; TRBD1 matches 9 bases. Germline V gene sequence: CDR1 MDHEN, CDR2 SYDVKM. The V gene end was trimmed by 3 bases and the J gene end by 9 bases; junction bases not matched to a gene: 6. The CDR3 is made up of 13 amino acids. The CDR3 region has the DNA TGTGCCAGCAGTTTGGGACAGGGTTTTGTGCAGTACTTC. It specifies CASSLGQGFVQYF.

This clonotype was found many times. The chain joins TRBV12-3 or TRBV12-4 to TRBJ1-5, with D maybe TRBD1 (6 bases). The CDR3 length is 18 residues. V dropped 0 bases and J dropped 5 bases, with 20 bases sitting between them. This CDR3 reads CASSLALGRGGLDQPQHF. As DNA, the CDR3 is TGTGCCAGCAGTTTAGCGCTCGGCAGGGGCGGGTTAGATCAGCCCCAGCATTTT.

The table lists this clonotype with a few counts. The chain combines TRBV27 with TRBJ2-3, with 12 bases identical to TRBD1. V was pared by 5 bases and J by 7 bases, with 13 bases of the junction left unmatched. The CDR3 loop spans 17 amino acids. Per germline, CDR1 MNHEY and CDR2 SMNVEV (reference sequence). The CDR3: CASSDMLGQGATYTQYF. The CDR3 DNA reads TGTGCCAGCAGTGACATGCTGGGACAGGGGGCCACCTATACGCAGTATTTT.

This clonotype appeared many times. The chain recombines TRBV30 with TRBJ2-3; the D is unclear. Trimming removed 0 bases from V and 4 bases from J, with 5 bases in between. The CDR3 consists of 12 residues. Germline V gene data show CDR1 as GTSNPN and CDR2 as SVGIG (reference sequence). The CDR3 nucleotides read TGTGCCTGGAGTGTACCGGCAGATACGCAGTATTTT. It encodes CAWSVPADTQYF. Combining the CDR3 with reference TRBV30 and TRBJ2-3 gives the whole variable domain SQTIHQWPATLVQPVGSPLSLECTVEGTSNPNLYWYRQAAGRGLQLLFYSVGIGQISSEVPQNLSASRPQDRQFILSSKKLLLSDSGFYLCAWSVPADTQYFGPGTRLTVL.

This clonotype showed up many times. The gene calls are TRBV28 and TRBJ2-1; unclear D gene. Trimming left V 1 base short and J 7 bases short, with 8 bases between. This CDR3 has 13 residues. Germline V gene sequence: CDR1 MDHEN, CDR2 SYDVKM. In DNA, the CDR3 is TGTGCCAGCAGTTTATCCGCTTATAATGAGCAGTTCTTC. It encodes CASSLSAYNEQFF.

The J gene is TRBJ2-1, the V gene TRBV20-1; 7 nucleotides line up with TRBD2. Trimming at V came to 5 bases and at J to 11 bases, leaving 21 bases not matched to a gene. CDR1 and CDR2 (germline): DFQATT, SNEGSKA (reference sequence). This CDR3 contains 16 residues. The CDR3 nucleotides read TGCAGTGCTGCCAGAGGGGTGCGGAGCGGGATTAGGAAGCAGTTCTTC. This translates into CSAARGVRSGIRKQFF.

A few counts support this clonotype. The chain has TRBV4-1 and TRBJ2-2; D gene ambiguous. Between the trimmed V and J ends, which lost 0 bases and 4 bases, there was a span of 15 bases. The germline V gene has CDR1 MGHRA and CDR2 YSYEKL. The CDR3 contains 17 residues. The CDR3 sequence: CASSQDVAVAGTGELFF. Written as DNA, the CDR3 is TGCGCCAGCAGCCAAGATGTTGCGGTAGCAGGCACCGGGGAGCTGTTTTTT.

There are a few counts of this clonotype. This chain uses TRBV15 with TRBJ2-1, with D tentatively TRBD2 (6 bases). CDR3 length: 16 amino acids. Per the germline V gene, CDR1 is LNHNV and CDR2 is YYDKDF (reference sequence). V was clipped by 5 bases and J by 4 bases, with 18 bases between them. CDR3 region: CATSSLLSGAYNEQFF. The CDR3 bases are TGTGCCACCAGCTCGCTGCTTAGCGGAGCGTACAATGAGCAGTTCTTC.

As for this clonotype: A read error may be the cause here, since a much bigger clone is one base away. In DNA, the CDR3 is TGTGCCGGCAGTGAACCGTACAGGGGGCGAGCTTTCTTT. Protein: CAGSEPYRGRAFF. The chain links TRBV2 to TRBJ1-1; 9 bases line up with TRBD1. The CDR3 is 13 residues long. The germline V gene has CDR1 SNHLY and CDR2 FYNNEI.

This clonotype was seen ten or more times. The J gene is TRBJ2-1, the V gene TRBV5-1, with D perhaps matching TRBD2 (6 bases). The V gene lost 0 bases and the J gene lost 7 bases, with 14 bases spanning the gap. CDR1 and CDR2 from the germline V gene are SGHRS and YFSETQ. CDR3 size: 15 residues. CDR3 bases: TGCGCCAGCAGCTTGGCTGGCGGGGTTAGGAATGAGCAGTTCTTC. Protein sequence: CASSLAGGVRNEQFF.

There are many counts of this clonotype. The J gene is TRBJ2-3, the V gene TRBV27, with D possibly being TRBD1 or TRBD2 (5 bases each). This CDR3 spans 16 amino acids. The germline V gene has CDR1 MNHEY and CDR2 SMNVEV (reference sequence). V dropped 4 bases and J dropped 5 bases, with 19 bases sitting between them. The CDR3 reads CASSSRDPGGGDTQYF. The CDR3 nucleotides read TGTGCCAGCAGTTCCCGGGACCCCGGCGGCGGAGATACGCAGTATTTT.

This rearrangement joins TRBV29-1 to TRBJ1-5; 7 nucleotides agree with TRBD1. This CDR3 contains 15 residues. The germline gives CDR1 SQVTM, CDR2 ANQGSEA. The J segment lost 0 bases and the V segment lost 7 bases, leaving 9 bases of the junction unmatched. CDR3 DNA: TGCAGCGCCTCACAGGGGCTTGGTAGCAATCAGCCCCAGCATTTT. It encodes CSASQGLGSNQPQHF.